This is a list of T cell receptor beta chains from one sample in a study of control samples from healthy donors and cancer patients. The assay was immunoSEQ multiplex PCR, and TCRdb's table has in-frame clones only and misses some. The repertoire consists of about 120,000 clones, with over 90% occurring once and the leading ten covering less than 3.5%. Sequences were obtained from blood. These TCRs come from a man aged 30 to 45 in good health. The conserved cysteine and the conserved F or W are not part of the CDR3 here. The size entry is marked missing in some rows and otherwise reads once, few, many or a size class.

TRBV11-2 NA ASSGPTGYQETQY
TRBV19 NA ASSIAGGVNQPQH
TRBV28 NA ALRSGDQPQH
TRBV14 NA ASSQMKNTEAF
TRBV7-8 NA ASSTRTGQGGEKLF
TRBV6-5 NA ASSYGGALTEAF
TRBV28 NA ASSLSGETQY
TRBV5-5 NA ASSWLQGPGYT
TRBV7-8 NA ASKGDTLGSWDGYT
TRBV3-1/TRBV3-2 NA ASSRGGSYGYT
TRBV18 NA ASSPALTGQETQY
TRBV3-1/TRBV3-2 NA ASSQDLAGGYNEQF
TRBV19 once ASNPRLKNTEAF
TRBV28 NA ASNTPRVTEAF
TRBV7-2 once ASSLAPYSGVQSSTDTQY
TRBV5-1 NA ASSLIGQGSSTDTQY